This entry describes one T cell receptor (beta chain). This clone's antigen is unknown. The input lacks base qualities; no much larger clone sits a single base away. These data are taken from a study of CD8+ T cells in alopecia areata (dated by TCRdb to 2017 to 2018). Looking at the study overall: The treated patients, all with moderate-to-severe alopecia areata, were enrolled in an open-label pilot trial of oral tofacitinib given at 5 to 10 mg twice daily. Patients stayed on tofacitinib for 6 to 18 months and then had 6 months of follow-up off drug so that delayed response and recurrence could be assessed. For the treated patients, the SALT score, which quantifies what percentage of scalp surface area is affected, served as the measure of disease severity. In both human patients and the C3H/HeJ mouse model, the study applied high-throughput TCRbeta sequencing to look at T cell clonal expansion in alopecia areata. In humans, TCRbeta sequencing was performed on scalp tissue and on sorted CD4+ and CD8+ peripheral blood T cells from healthy controls and from patients with patchy or totalis/universalis alopecia areata. Tofacitinib-treated patients had biopsies at baseline and at 4 and 24 weeks of treatment, with a later scalp biopsy in several patients. Scalp clonality was compared across normal scalp (n=4), patchy alopecia areata scalp (n=8), and alopecia totalis/universalis scalp (n=8). RNA came from the PAXgene miRNA kit for fixed scalp, the miRNeasy kit for PBMCs, and the RNeasy kit for mouse skin. immunoSEQ multiplex PCR using 35 Vbeta forward primers and 13 Jbeta reverse primers was used to amplify TCRbeta CDR3 regions. Overall study results and their limits: Lesional scalp, especially in alopecia totalis/universalis, showed higher clonality and more expanded CD8+ clones than normal scalp, suggesting antigenic drive. Unlike mouse skin, which is dominated by gammadelta T cells, normal human skin has resident alphabeta T cells that are also sequenced, and this complicates analysis of the scalp TCR repertoire. Tofacitinib significantly decreased scalp clonality and the number of expanded CD8+ clones among the top 100 scalp clones. During tofacitinib treatment, many expanded lesional clones stuck around in both scalp and blood, and this persistence may partly explain why relapse happens after treatment is stopped. TCR sequences shared between patients were less clear than in mice, possibly partly because of HLA diversity in the patient population. The treated cohort was small, with a single nonresponder, so links between baseline CD8+ expansion and response need larger studies.

At the junction V is shortened by 1 base and J by 14 bases, with 9 bases in between. Taken from the germline V gene, the CDR1 and CDR2 loops are SNHLY and FYNNEI. Its CDR3 holds 11 amino acids, cysteine through phenylalanine. Only the CDR3 DNA is retained, 33 bases long and in frame from the first base. The library was made by the immunoSEQ multiplex PCR assay. For TCR sequencing, RNA was extracted from every sample and reverse transcribed into cDNA to serve as template. First-strand cDNA was synthesized using SuperScript III with a 2:1 mix of oligo-dT and random hexamers. A synthetic immune receptor repertoire was used to assess amplification bias, and residual bias was removed computationally. The authors' pipeline ran thus. After raw reads were preprocessed to remove errors, the CDR3 was defined following IMGT conventions as running from the conserved cysteine to phenylalanine. To get clonality, Shannon entropy was normalized by log2 of the number of productive unique TCRs and the result was subtracted from 1. CD4 or CD8 identity of scalp clones was inferred by cross-referencing scalp TCRbeta sequences with sorted blood CD4 and CD8 repertoires. Held by TCRdb, this immuneACCESS table contains in-frame sequences only and omits some clones. Under half of the omission traces to an unresolved V gene where checked; the cause of the rest is unknown. The V and J calls and clone size are taken from that table; D and trimming were inferred from the DNA. Recorded for this sample are under 250,000 clones; less than 75% of them occurred a single time. The ten largest clones add up to approximately 1.4% of the sample.

This sample's time point label indicates: around 4 weeks on oral tofacitinib. Read against the paper, the sample's treatment or condition label means: oral pan-JAK inhibitor, 5-10 mg twice daily. Lesional scalp punch biopsies and peripheral blood were obtained from alopecia areata patients. After PBMCs were isolated by density centrifugation and stained for CD3, CD4 and CD8, a FACSAria was used to sort CD4+ and CD8+ T cells. The sequence links TRBV2 to TRBJ2-1, with a weak D call of TRBD1 (6 bases match). The material sequenced was CD4+ T cells sorted from blood, taken at week 4, from a patient treated with tofacitinib. This TCR was recovered from a human donor with alopecia areata. The nucleotide sequence is given as TGTGCCAGCAGTGAAGGGGGACATGAGTTCTTC. It codes for CASSEGGHEFF.